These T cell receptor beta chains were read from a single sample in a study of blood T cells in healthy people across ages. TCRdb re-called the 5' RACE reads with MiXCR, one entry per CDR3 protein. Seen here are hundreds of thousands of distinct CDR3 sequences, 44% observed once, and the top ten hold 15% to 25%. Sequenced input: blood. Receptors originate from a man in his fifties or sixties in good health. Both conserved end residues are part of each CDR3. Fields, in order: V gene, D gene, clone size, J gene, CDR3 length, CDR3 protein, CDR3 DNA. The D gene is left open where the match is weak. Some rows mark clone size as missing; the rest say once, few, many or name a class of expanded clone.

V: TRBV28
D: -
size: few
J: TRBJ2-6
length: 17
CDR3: CASSKDSLEGGANVLTF
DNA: TGTGCCAGCAGTAAGGACAGCCTTGAAGGTGGGGCCAACGTCCTGACTTTC

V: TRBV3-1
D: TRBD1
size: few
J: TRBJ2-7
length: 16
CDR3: CASSQAPTGGFYEQYF
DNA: TGTGCCAGTAGCCAAGCTCCGACAGGGGGCTTTTACGAGCAGTACTTC

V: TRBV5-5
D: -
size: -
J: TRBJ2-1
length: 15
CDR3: CASSLVPAGADEQFF
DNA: TGTGCCAGCAGCTTGGTGCCTGCGGGGGCGGATGAGCAGTTCTTC

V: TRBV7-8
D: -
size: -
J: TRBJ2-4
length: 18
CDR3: CASSSRGETPYSKNIQYF
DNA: TGTGCCAGCAGCTCTCGGGGTGAAACCCCCTATTCCAAAAACATTCAGTACTTC

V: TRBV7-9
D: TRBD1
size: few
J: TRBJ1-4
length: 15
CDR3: CASSLSGTGWEKLFF
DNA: TGTGCCAGCAGCTTATCCGGGACAGGGTGGGAAAAACTGTTTTTT

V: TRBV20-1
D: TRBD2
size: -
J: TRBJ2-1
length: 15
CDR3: CSAKNLGTSLDEQFF
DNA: TGCAGTGCCAAGAACCTCGGGACTAGTCTCGATGAGCAGTTCTTC

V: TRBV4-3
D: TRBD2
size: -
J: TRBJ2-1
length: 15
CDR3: CASSQVSGRAGEQFF
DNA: TGCGCCAGCAGCCAAGTTAGCGGGAGGGCCGGTGAGCAGTTCTTC

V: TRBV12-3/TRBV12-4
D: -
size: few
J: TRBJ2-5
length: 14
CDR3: CASSFWLSQETQYF
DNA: TGTGCCAGCAGTTTTTGGCTATCCCAAGAGACCCAGTACTTC

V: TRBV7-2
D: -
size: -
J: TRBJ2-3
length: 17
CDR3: CASSYRPGEGGTDTQYF
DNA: TGTGCCAGCAGCTATAGGCCCGGGGAAGGGGGCACAGATACGCAGTATTTT

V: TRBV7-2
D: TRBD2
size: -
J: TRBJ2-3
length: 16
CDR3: CASSLTSGGSADTQYF
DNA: TGTGCCAGCAGCTTGACTAGCGGGGGGTCGGCAGATACGCAGTATTTT

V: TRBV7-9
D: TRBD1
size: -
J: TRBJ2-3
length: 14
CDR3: CASRETGGRDTQYF
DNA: TGTGCCAGCAGGGAGACAGGGGGACGAGATACGCAGTATTTT

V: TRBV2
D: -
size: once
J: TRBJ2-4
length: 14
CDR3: CASSEDSTYNEQYF
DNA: TGTGCCAGCAGTGAGGACAGTACCTACAATGAGCAGTACTTC

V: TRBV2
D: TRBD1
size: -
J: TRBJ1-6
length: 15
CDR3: CASSPTGATNSPLHF
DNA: TGTGCCAGCAGTCCGACAGGGGCAACGAATTCACCCCTCCACTTT

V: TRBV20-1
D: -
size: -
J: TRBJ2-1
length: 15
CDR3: CSARDGAHPYNEQFF
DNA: TGCAGTGCTAGAGATGGGGCCCACCCCTACAATGAGCAGTTCTTC

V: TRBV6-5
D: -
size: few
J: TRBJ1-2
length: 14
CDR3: CASSYSTGPYGYTF
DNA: TGTGCCAGCAGTTACTCAACAGGGCCTTATGGCTACACCTTC

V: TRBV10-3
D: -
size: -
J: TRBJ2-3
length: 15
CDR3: CAISEGVRGTDTQYF
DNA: TGTGCCATCAGTGAAGGTGTTCGGGGCACAGATACGCAGTATTTT

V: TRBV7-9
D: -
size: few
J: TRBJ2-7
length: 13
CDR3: CASSLATTSEQYF
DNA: TGTGCCAGCAGCTTAGCGACGACAAGCGAGCAGTACTTC

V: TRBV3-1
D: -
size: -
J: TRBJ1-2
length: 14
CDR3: CASSLGSEGYGYTF
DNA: TGTGCCAGCAGCCTAGGGAGTGAGGGCTATGGCTACACCTTC

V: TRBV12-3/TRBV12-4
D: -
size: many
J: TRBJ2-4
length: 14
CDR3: CASSLGGAKNIQYF
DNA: TGTGCCAGCAGTTTAGGGGGGGCCAAAAACATTCAGTACTTC

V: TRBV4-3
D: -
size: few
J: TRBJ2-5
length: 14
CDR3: CASSQTDSGETQYF
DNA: TGCGCCAGCAGCCAGACGGACAGCGGGGAGACCCAGTACTTC

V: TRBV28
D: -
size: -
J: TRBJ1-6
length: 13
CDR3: CASTRAPNSPLHF
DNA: TGTGCCAGCACCCGTGCTCCTAATTCACCCCTCCACTTT

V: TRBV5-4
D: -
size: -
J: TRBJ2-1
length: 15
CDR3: CASSSRQGGHNEQFF
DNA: TGTGCCAGCAGCTCCCGACAGGGAGGTCACAATGAGCAGTTCTTC

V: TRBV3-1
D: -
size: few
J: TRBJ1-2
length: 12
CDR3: CASSQGMRGYTF
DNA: TGTGCCAGCAGCCAGGGGATGAGAGGCTACACCTTC

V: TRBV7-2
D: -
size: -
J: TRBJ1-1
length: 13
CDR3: CASSLGAPIPAFF
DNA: TGTGCCAGCAGCTTAGGAGCCCCCATTCCGGCTTTCTTT

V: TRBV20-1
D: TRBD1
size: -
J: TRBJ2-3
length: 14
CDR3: CSAKRARGSDTQYF
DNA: TGCAGTGCTAAGAGGGCCAGGGGGTCGGATACGCAGTATTTT

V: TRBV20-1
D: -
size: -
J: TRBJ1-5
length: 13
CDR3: CSAGDTGNQPQHF
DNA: TGCAGTGCTGGGGACACGGGCAATCAGCCCCAGCATTTT

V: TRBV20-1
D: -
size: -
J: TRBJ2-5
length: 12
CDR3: CSSSPTRETQYF
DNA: TGCAGTTCGAGCCCTACCAGAGAGACCCAGTACTTC